The 18 T cell receptor beta chains in this list originate from one sample, sequenced in a study of T cells after posttransplantation cyclophosphamide. Measured with immunoSEQ multiplex PCR; TCRdb has only the in-frame clones, and not every one. The sample has about 3,300 clones, roughly 74% seen once. Source material: memory CD8+ T cells sorted from blood. These receptors all come from a woman aged 55-69 years in good health, CMV-negative, and a related stem cell transplant donor.

The chain uses TRBV13 and TRBJ2-3, with TRBD2 matching over 8 bases. CDR1 and CDR2 (germline): PRHDT, FYEKMQ (reference sequence). V lost 5 bases and J lost 3; bases outside the gene matches: 7. The CDR3 runs 15 residues. The CDR3 region is CASSPGLAPTDTQYF. The CDR3 DNA reads TGTGCCAGCAGCCCTGGACTAGCCCCGACAGATACGCAGTATTTT.

V gene TRBV6-5 combines with J gene TRBJ2-1; 8 positions match TRBD2. After removal of 2 bases from V and 5 bases from J, the junction contained 2 bases not matched to a gene. Per the germline V gene, CDR1 is MNHEY and CDR2 is SVGAGI. CDR3 length: 14 residues. This CDR3 reads CASSYTSGNNEQFF. The CDR3 DNA sequence: TGTGCCAGCAGTTACACTAGCGGTAACAATGAGCAGTTCTTC.

The chain is built from TRBV5-6 and TRBJ2-3; 7 bases are a match to TRBD1. This CDR3 spans 14 amino acids. Trimming removed 0 bases from V and 6 bases from J; junction bases left unmatched: 4. The germline V gene has CDR1 SGHDT and CDR2 YYEEEE. The CDR3 bases are TGTGCCAGCAGCTTGGAGGGGGCGCGGGATACGCAGTATTTT. Its translation is CASSLEGARDTQYF.

The chain employs TRBV4-3 and TRBJ2-3, with 10 bases lining up with TRBD2. V trimming: 0 bases; J trimming: 3 bases; junction bases outside the gene matches: 3. The CDR3 has 16 amino acids. Germline V gene data show CDR1 as LGHNA and CDR2 as YSLEER. The CDR3 coding sequence is TGCGCCAGCAGCCAAGATGGGACTAGCGATACAGATACGCAGTATTTT. Residues: CASSQDGTSDTDTQYF.

The chain joins TRBV2 to TRBJ1-2; 7 positions match TRBD1. The CDR3 loop spans 15 amino acids. The junction had 9 bases not matched to a gene; V was cut back by 6 bases and J by 2 bases. Germline CDR1 is SNHLY and CDR2 is FYNNEI. CDR3 DNA: TGTGCCAGCAGGGATCCGGGACAGCTAAACTATGGCTACACCTTC. As protein: CASRDPGQLNYGYTF.

The V call is TRBV27, the J call TRBJ2-3, with 8 bases lining up with TRBD2. The germline gives CDR1 MNHEY, CDR2 SMNVEV (reference sequence). This CDR3 has 16 residues. Trimming at V came to 5 bases and at J to 2 bases, leaving 9 bases not matched to a gene. In DNA form, the CDR3 reads TGTGCCAGCAGTCTAGATACTAGCGGATTCACAGATACGCAGTATTTT. This sequence encodes CASSLDTSGFTDTQYF.

Comment on this clone: Compared with germline, one end of the junction differs, possibly owing to a read error. The chain uses TRBV7-7 and TRBJ2-3; D is possibly TRBD2 (6 bases). Germline V CDR1 and CDR2: SSHAT, FNYEAQ (reference sequence). This CDR3 has 15 amino acids. The CDR3 nucleotides read TGTGCTAGCAGCTTAGGTAGCGGTTACACAGATACGCAGTATTTT. It specifies CASSLGSGYTDTQYF.

The rearrangement joins TRBV15 to TRBJ2-1; TRBD1 matches 7 bases. The CDR3 extends over 16 amino acids. J gave up 0 bases and V 5 bases, and 7 bases lay outside the gene matches. CDR1 LNHNV and CDR2 YYDKDF come from the germline V gene (reference sequence). The CDR3 coding sequence is TGTGCCACCAGCGGCGCGGACAGGAGCTCCTACAATGAGCAGTTCTTC. Translating it yields CATSGADRSSYNEQFF.

The V and J genes are TRBV19 and TRBJ2-7, with D perhaps matching TRBD1 (5 bases). The V end lost 6 bases, the J end lost 5 bases, and 20 bases lay between the germline ends. The CDR3 loop spans 15 amino acids. Germline lookup yields CDR1 LNHDA and CDR2 SQIVND (reference sequence). CDR3 in amino acids: CASSRTPSEFHEQYF. The CDR3, as DNA: TGTGCCAGTAGCCGGACACCCTCGGAGTTCCACGAGCAGTACTTC.

As to this clone: Compared with germline, one end of the junction differs, possibly owing to a read error. V gene TRBV15 combines with J gene TRBJ1-2, with 11 bases aligning to TRBD1. The V gene's germline CDR1 is LNHNV and CDR2 YYDKDF (reference sequence). The CDR3 sequence is 16 residues long. CDR3 sequence reads: CAISRDRGTGGYGYTF. In DNA form, the CDR3 reads TGTGCCATCAGCAGAGATCGGGGGACAGGGGGCTATGGCTACACCTTC.

The CDR3 reads CASSVIDTNNQPQHF. CDR3 sequence (DNA): TGTGCCAGCAGTGTAATCGACACGAACAATCAGCCCCAGCATTTT. The chain recombines TRBV28 with TRBJ1-5; unclear D gene. This CDR3 has 15 amino acids. Germline CDR1 reads MDHEN; CDR2 reads SYDVKM. Trimming stripped 5 bases from V and 3 bases from J, with 14 bases between.

This chain joins TRBV5-4 and TRBJ2-5, with 7 bases fitting TRBD1. The trim removed 4 bases at V and 5 bases at J, leaving 11 bases unmatched. This CDR3 has 15 amino acids. Per germline, CDR1 SGHNT and CDR2 YYREEE (reference sequence). In DNA, the CDR3 is TGTGCCAGCAGCGCCGGGACAGAGGCCCTCGAGACCCAGTACTTC. It translates to CASSAGTEALETQYF.

J is TRBJ2-1 and V is TRBV19; TRBD1 might be the D (6 bases). Germline assignment: CDR1 LNHDA and CDR2 SQIVND (reference sequence). The V and J ends lost 9 bases and 5 bases respectively, with 23 bases between them. This CDR3 comprises 16 residues. The CDR3 DNA follows: TGTGCCAGGAAATCAAGGACAGTTAGAACGGACAATGAGCAGTTCTTC. This translates into CARKSRTVRTDNEQFF. The full variable domain, completed using reference TRBV19 and TRBJ2-1, is DGGITQSPKYLFRKEGQNVTLSCEQNLNHDAMYWYRQDPGQGLRLIYYSQIVNDFQKGDIAEGYSVSREKKESFPLTVTSAQKNPTAFYLCARKSRTVRTDNEQFFGPGTRLTVL.

The CDR3 DNA follows: TGTGCCAGCAGCCAAACCGACAGTCGGTCCGAAAAACTGTTTTTT. Protein: CASSQTDSRSEKLFF. The chain recombines TRBV7-9 with TRBJ1-4; maybe TRBD1 (5 bases). CDR3 length: 15 residues. CDR1 SEHNR and CDR2 FQNEAQ come from the germline V gene (reference sequence). The V gene lost 5 bases and the J gene lost 8 bases, with 18 bases spanning the gap.

This clone was picked up a small number of times. The J gene is TRBJ2-1, the V gene TRBV19; D uncertain. The V gene lost 5 bases and the J gene lost 1 base, with 6 bases spanning the gap. There are 13 residues in the CDR3. The germline V gene encodes CDR1 LNHDA and CDR2 SQIVND (reference sequence). The CDR3: CASSPQSYNEQFF. The CDR3 region has the DNA TGTGCCAGTAGTCCCCAATCCTACAATGAGCAGTTCTTC.

This sequence joins TRBV4-3 and TRBJ1-2; D uncertain. Deletions cut 4 bases from V and 4 bases from J, with 10 bases between. The CDR3 extends over 13 amino acids. Per the germline V gene, CDR1 is LGHNA and CDR2 is YSLEER. This CDR3 is CASSLYRFYGYTF. In DNA form, the CDR3 reads TGCGCCAGCAGCCTTTACAGATTCTATGGCTACACCTTC.

The rearrangement joins TRBV19 to TRBJ1-4; 10 nucleotides align to TRBD1. Germline loops: CDR1 LNHDA, CDR2 SQIVND (reference sequence). Unmatched junction bases numbered 7, after V lost 7 bases and J lost 8 bases. The CDR3 loop spans 14 amino acids. For the CDR3, the DNA is TGTGCCAGTACCCCCGGGACAGGGGCAGAAAAACTGTTTTTT. This encodes CASTPGTGAEKLFF.

This clone has just one count. The V gene is TRBV27, the J gene TRBJ2-1, with 14 bases fitting TRBD2. Losses at the gene ends were 1 base for V and 9 bases for J; bases not matched to a gene: 2. Germline CDR1 reads MNHEY; CDR2 reads SMNVEV (reference sequence). The length of the CDR3 is 15 residues. CDR3: CASSLWTSGRSEQFF. In DNA, the CDR3 is TGTGCCAGCAGTTTATGGACTAGCGGGAGGAGTGAGCAGTTCTTC.